This T cell receptor (beta chain) came from a study of cytomegalovirus exposure and HLA in healthy donors. Germline V gene sequence: CDR1 SGHRS, CDR2 YFSETQ. V lost 3 bases to trimming and J lost 2 bases; unmatched junction nucleotides: 6. The CDR3 consists of 17 residues. The PCR was carried out with 60 Vbeta primers and 13 Jbeta primers. Clones were read by immunoSEQ multiplex PCR, and TCRdb kept only the in-frame ones, dropping some. Among around 150,000 clones, roughly 65% were seen once, and the ten largest hold approximately 4.6%. Sequencing input: PBMCs. The gene calls are TRBV5-1 and TRBJ2-1; 12 bases fit TRBD2. The receptor was isolated from a man in his late teens or twenties in good health and CMV-seropositive. The CDR3 bases are TGCGCCAGCAGCTCTGGACTAGCGGGGCCCCCCTACAATGAGCAGTTCTTC. Amino acids: CASSSGLAGPPYNEQFF.